Each of the 24 T cell receptor beta chains below was sequenced from the same sample in a study of memory B cells and T cells in multiple sclerosis. CFSE-dim autoproliferating and CFSE-high non-proliferating T cells from unstimulated culture were sequenced separately. Cultures began with about 45 million CFSE-labeled PBMCs, unstimulated for roughly seven days, with replicate wells pooled. Their cognate antigens are unknown. Some clones are missing from TCRdb's copy, which holds only in-frame ones; the method was immunoSEQ multiplex PCR. The sample records some 49,000 clones, about 80% being singletons. Sequencing input: PBMCs from blood kept in culture. The source is a human donor with multiple sclerosis.

The CDR3 spells CASSSGDEQFF. The CDR3 nucleotides are TGCGCCAGTTCGTCAGGCGATGAGCAGTTCTTC. This chain links TRBV10-1 with TRBJ2-1; no clear D. Trimming pared 9 bases from V and 8 bases from J, leaving 11 bases between. CDR3 length: 11 amino acids. The germline V gene encodes CDR1 WNHNN and CDR2 SYGVQD (reference sequence).

This chain connects TRBV5-1 to TRBJ1-1; tentative D call: TRBD1 (5 bases). The CDR3 is 13 residues long. V was shortened by 0 bases and J by 3 bases, with 6 bases between the two germline ends. Germline assignment: CDR1 SGHRS and CDR2 YFSETQ. The CDR3 region has the DNA TGCGCCAGCAGCTTGGCGGGGGACACTGAAGCTTTCTTT. The encoded protein is CASSLAGDTEAFF.

CDR3 loop: CAWSLGGDQPQHF. Here the CDR3 DNA reads TGTGCCTGGAGTTTAGGGGGGGATCAGCCCCAGCATTTT. The V gene is TRBV30, the J gene TRBJ1-5; D is possibly TRBD1 (6 bases). The CDR3 runs to 13 residues. The ends were cut back, 2 bases at V and 5 bases at J, with 10 bases in the middle. Germline lookup yields CDR1 GTSNPN and CDR2 SVGIG (reference sequence).

V and J are TRBV2 and TRBJ2-2; tentative D call: TRBD2 (5 bases). From germline, CDR1 is SNHLY and CDR2 FYNNEI. The V end lost 2 bases, the J end lost 0 bases, and 10 bases lay between the germline ends. The CDR3 runs 16 residues. CDR3 region: CASSESRLSNTGELFF. Written as DNA, the CDR3 is TGTGCCAGCAGTGAATCGAGACTATCGAACACCGGGGAGCTGTTTTTT.

There are a few counts of this clone. The V call is TRBV6-5, the J call TRBJ1-5; possibly TRBD1 for D (5 bases). Trimming removed 6 bases at V and 6 bases at J, with 12 bases between. The CDR3 runs 13 residues. The germline CDR1 and CDR2 sequences are MNHEY and SVGAGI. The CDR3 sequence is CASSWEGTQPQHF. CDR3 nucleotides: TGTGCCAGCAGCTGGGAGGGGACTCAGCCCCAGCATTTT.

This chain connects TRBV6-1 to TRBJ1-2; TRBD1 agrees at 8 bases. With V trimmed by 5 bases and J by 8 bases, 7 bases remained unmatched. The germline CDR1 and CDR2 sequences are MNHNS and SASEGT. The CDR3 contains 13 residues. The chain's CDR3 is CASSMQGARGYTF. The CDR3 DNA is TGTGCCAGCAGTATGCAGGGGGCGCGGGGCTACACCTTC.

V gene TRBV4-1 combines with J gene TRBJ1-2; 10 positions match TRBD1. J lost 6 bases, V lost 3 bases, and 7 bases had no gene match. CDR1 is MGHRA and CDR2 is YSYEKL in the germline V gene. The CDR3 is 15 amino acids. CDR3 region: CASSHVPGQGDGYTF. CDR3 DNA: TGCGCCAGCAGCCATGTCCCAGGACAGGGGGATGGCTACACCTTC.

The CDR3 DNA is TGTGCCAGCAGCTTAGTCAGGACTTTACCCTACGAGCAGTACTTC. Translating gives CASSLVRTLPYEQYF. This rearrangement joins TRBV7-2 to TRBJ2-7, with a tentative D call TRBD2 (5 bases). Between the trimmed V and J ends, which lost 1 base and 2 bases, there was a span of 12 bases. The CDR3 totals 15 residues. Looked up from germline, CDR1 is SGHTA and CDR2 is FQGNSA.

The chain employs TRBV5-1 and TRBJ1-2, with D possibly TRBD1 on 6 matching bases. Germline-derived CDR1 and CDR2 are SGHRS and YFSETQ. Trimming took off 4 bases at V and 1 base at J, with 11 bases between the two ends. CDR3 size: 14 residues. The CDR3 protein is CASSRQDSNYGYTF. The CDR3 region has the DNA TGCGCCAGCAGCCGCCAGGACAGTAACTATGGCTACACCTTC.

The rearrangement joins TRBV18 to TRBJ2-3, with D possibly matching TRBD2 (7 bases). CDR3 length: 15 residues. CDR1 and CDR2 from the germline V gene are KGHSH and LQKENI. V was trimmed by 2 bases and J by 2 bases, leaving 11 bases between them. For the CDR3, the DNA is TGTGCCAGCTCACCAAGGGGGGGGCACACAGATACGCAGTATTTT. Translation gives CASSPRGGHTDTQYF.

This chain connects TRBV5-6 to TRBJ2-5; D gene uncertain. The CDR3 extends over 11 amino acids. The germline V and J ends were trimmed by 2 bases and 1 base, with 0 bases remaining between them. Germline V lookup: CDR1 SGHDT, CDR2 YYEEEE. The CDR3 region has the DNA TGTGCCAGCAGCTTCCAAGAGACCCAGTACTTC. Translated, it gives CASSFQETQYF.

The genes are TRBV5-1 and TRBJ1-2; D gene ambiguous. CDR1 and CDR2 (germline): SGHRS, YFSETQ. V dropped 0 bases and J dropped 0 bases, with 6 bases sitting between them. This CDR3 contains 14 residues. CDR3 coding DNA: TGCGCCAGCAGCTTGGAGTCGCCTAACTATGGCTACACCTTC. Its translation is CASSLESPNYGYTF.

The rearrangement joins TRBV6-5 to TRBJ2-1; D may be TRBD2 (7 bases). Germline CDR1 and CDR2: MNHEY and SVGAGI. Trimming removed 6 bases at V and 9 bases at J, with 21 bases between. The CDR3 is 15 amino acids. CDR3 sequence reads: CASRRSEGEGGEQFF. As DNA, the CDR3 is TGTGCCAGCAGGCGATCTGAGGGGGAGGGTGGTGAGCAGTTCTTC.

The table lists this clone with a few counts. V gene TRBV4-1 combines with J gene TRBJ1-2; D perhaps matches TRBD1 (5 bases). Germline loops: CDR1 MGHRA, CDR2 YSYEKL. V shed 0 bases and J shed 4 bases, with 15 bases lying between them. The CDR3 is 16 residues long. The CDR3 nucleotides are TGCGCCAGCAGCCAAGATCTCGGGGCCAGGCTCTATGGCTACACCTTC. This encodes CASSQDLGARLYGYTF.

This clone appeared a single time. The chain uses TRBV5-8 and TRBJ1-4; D gene unclear. The germline V gene encodes CDR1 SGHTS and CDR2 YDEGEE. The CDR3 is 15 residues long. The V end lost 0 bases, the J end lost 7 bases, and 13 bases lay between the germline ends. CDR3 DNA sequence: TGTGCCAGCAGCTTGGAAGGGCCTTACAGTGAAAAACTGTTTTTT. This gives the protein CASSLEGPYSEKLFF.

This chain links TRBV7-9 with TRBJ2-1, with D perhaps TRBD1 (5 bases). The CDR3 is 13 residues long. Germline CDR1 and CDR2: SEHNR and FQNEAQ (reference sequence). The germline V and J ends were trimmed by 0 bases and 10 bases, with 10 bases remaining between them. CDR3 nucleotide sequence: TGTGCCAGCAGCTTAGCAGGGGTGGACGAGCAGTTCTTC. It is translated as CASSLAGVDEQFF.

The chain joins TRBV19 to TRBJ2-2; 7 positions agree with TRBD1. The trim removed 6 bases at V and 5 bases at J, leaving 6 bases unmatched. The germline V gene has CDR1 LNHDA and CDR2 SQIVND (reference sequence). The CDR3 spans 14 residues. The CDR3 region has the DNA TGTGCCAGTAGATGGGACAGTCGAACCGGGGAGCTGTTTTTT. It translates to CASRWDSRTGELFF.

This clone was found once. This chain connects TRBV5-1 to TRBJ2-5; TRBD1 might be the D (5 bases). The ends were cut back, 0 bases at V and 5 bases at J, with 11 bases in the middle. Per germline, CDR1 SGHRS and CDR2 YFSETQ. This CDR3 has 14 residues. CDR3 coding DNA: TGCGCCAGCAGCTTGGGGCAAGGGGCTGAGACCCAGTACTTC. Its translation is CASSLGQGAETQYF.

The chain joins TRBV19 to TRBJ2-2, with a weak D call TRBD1 (6 bases). The ends were cut back, 4 bases at V and 0 bases at J, with 12 bases in the middle. CDR1 is LNHDA and CDR2 is SQIVND in the germline V gene (reference sequence). This CDR3 is 16 amino acids long. Here the CDR3 reads CASSTTGTTNTGELFF. The CDR3 DNA reads TGTGCCAGTAGTACTACCGGGACAACGAACACCGGGGAGCTGTTTTTT. The full variable domain, its missing parts supplied by reference TRBV19 and TRBJ2-2, is DGGITQSPKYLFRKEGQNVTLSCEQNLNHDAMYWYRQDPGQGLRLIYYSQIVNDFQKGDIAEGYSVSREKKESFPLTVTSAQKNPTAFYLCASSTTGTTNTGELFFGEGSRLTVL.

The CDR3, as DNA: TGTGCCAGTAGTATCCAGGGGGCGCGTTCTGAAGCTTTCTTT. Amino acids: CASSIQGARSEAFF. This sequence joins TRBV19 and TRBJ1-1, with 8 bases identical to TRBD1. The trim removed 3 bases at V and 6 bases at J, leaving 6 bases unmatched. This CDR3 is 14 amino acids long. The germline gives CDR1 LNHDA, CDR2 SQIVND (reference sequence). Using reference TRBV19 and TRBJ1-1 for the parts outside the CDR3, the full variable domain is DGGITQSPKYLFRKEGQNVTLSCEQNLNHDAMYWYRQDPGQGLRLIYYSQIVNDFQKGDIAEGYSVSREKKESFPLTVTSAQKNPTAFYLCASSIQGARSEAFFGQGTRLTVV.

The genes are TRBV11-1 and TRBJ1-6; D remains unclear. The CDR3 length is 13 residues. With 1 base removed from V and 11 bases from J, the gap between germline ends came to 9 bases. CDR1 SGHAT and CDR2 FQDESV come from the germline V gene (reference sequence). The DNA of the CDR3 is TGTGCCAGCAGCTTAGGTCCGGGGACACCCCTCCACTTT. This codes for CASSLGPGTPLHF.

V gene TRBV5-1 combines with J gene TRBJ2-1, with D uncertain. The CDR3 is 12 amino acids. Germline V CDR1 and CDR2: SGHRS, YFSETQ. V was cut by 0 bases and J by 8 bases, with 6 bases left in between. CDR3 amino acids: CASSLVEDEQFF. The CDR3 nucleotides are TGCGCCAGCAGCTTGGTAGAAGATGAGCAGTTCTTC.

The DNA of the CDR3 is TGTGCCAGCAGTTTGTTACAGGGACAAAACACTGAAGCTTTCTTT. Amino acid sequence: CASSLLQGQNTEAFF. The chain uses TRBV28 and TRBJ1-1; possible D gene TRBD1, 6 bases. This CDR3 has 15 residues. V lost 3 bases and J 2 bases, leaving 13 bases between the germline ends. Germline values: CDR1 MDHEN, CDR2 SYDVKM.

The chain joins TRBV7-6 to TRBJ2-2; a possible D gene is TRBD1 (5 bases). V dropped 3 bases and J dropped 7 bases, with 9 bases sitting between them. CDR3 size: 13 residues. Germline V lookup: CDR1 SGHVS, CDR2 FNYEAQ. Written as DNA, the CDR3 is TGTGCCAGCAGCTTTAGTAGGGGCGGGGAGCTGTTTTTT. Translating gives CASSFSRGGELFF.